This TCR beta chain was sequenced in a study of blood T cell repertoires in COVID-19. Turning to this clone: This specimen includes other DNA sequences encoding the same CDR3.

The method was immunoSEQ multiplex PCR; TCRdb's version includes in-frame clones alone and lacks a portion of them. The sample carries roughly 15,000 clones, around 85% recorded once. This receptor was taken from a human donor in a cohort sampled during active COVID-19. The sample taken for sequencing was peripheral blood.

The CDR3 reads CASSVGEGAGETQYF. The CDR3 region has the DNA TGTGCCAGCAGCGTAGGAGAGGGGGCTGGGGAGACCCAGTACTTC. The J gene is TRBJ2-5, the V gene TRBV9; TRBD1 agrees at 7 bases. The CDR3 is 15 residues long. Germline lookup yields CDR1 SGDLS and CDR2 YYNGEE. With 0 bases clipped from V and 5 bases from J, the junction kept 7 bases outside the gene matches.